The 6 T cell receptor beta chains below were found in one sample sequenced in a study of shared clonotypes between healthy human individuals. The data were produced by immunoSEQ multiplex PCR, yet TCRdb's version contains in-frame clones alone and is incomplete. Of about 1 million clones in the sample, about 80% are singletons; the top ten hold roughly 1.4%. Sequencing was done on a sample of memory CD4+ T cells sorted from blood. The sample's subset: CD45RA-negative fraction. Every receptor here comes from a man younger than 35 in good health.

This clone appeared many times. The sample holds other DNA sequences that translate to the same CDR3. This chain connects TRBV5-1 to TRBJ1-6; D is unresolved. Germline V lookup: CDR1 SGHRS, CDR2 YFSETQ. The length of the CDR3 is 13 residues. The V end was cut by 4 bases, the J end by 9 bases, with 11 bases between. As DNA, the CDR3 is TGCGCCAGCAGCCAGGACGTTGGTTCACCCCTCCACTTT. As protein: CASSQDVGSPLHF.

This clone was seen more than once but under ten times. The same CDR3 is also encoded by other DNA sequences in this sample. V is TRBV6-1 and J is TRBJ1-5; the D is unclear. CDR1 and CDR2 from the germline V gene are MNHNS and SASEGT. The CDR3 extends over 13 amino acids. V was trimmed by 1 base and J by 4 bases, leaving 5 bases between them. CDR3 residues: CASSEGRNQPQHF. CDR3 DNA: TGTGCCAGCAGTGAAGGGCGAAATCAGCCCCAGCATTTT.

As regards this clone: The sample holds other DNA sequences that translate to the same CDR3. The chain has TRBV7-9 and TRBJ1-5; no firm D call. The CDR3 length is 13 residues. Germline assignment: CDR1 SEHNR and CDR2 FQNEAQ (reference sequence). Between the trimmed V and J ends, which lost 6 bases and 4 bases, there was a span of 10 bases. The DNA for the CDR3 is TGTGCCAGCAGTTCGGACGGGAATCAGCCCCAGCATTTT. Its protein product is CASSSDGNQPQHF.

This clone has a count of ten or more. This CDR3 is also generated by other DNA sequences in the sample. The chain links TRBV29-1 to TRBJ1-1; D may be TRBD1 (6 bases). Germline V gene data show CDR1 as SQVTM and CDR2 as ANQGSEA. The germline V and J ends were trimmed by 2 bases and 5 bases, with 9 bases remaining between them. The CDR3 contains 12 residues. CDR3 DNA: TGCAGCGTTGAAAGGGGGGAAACTGAAGCTTTCTTT. The encoded protein is CSVERGETEAFF. Filled out from reference TRBV29-1 and TRBJ1-1, the complete variable domain reads SAVISQKPSRDICQRGTSLTIQCQVDSQVTMMFWYRQQPGQSLTLIATANQGSEATYESGFVIDKFPISRPNLTFSTLTVSNMSPEDSSIYLCSVERGETEAFFGQGTRLTVV.

This clone was seen only a few times. The V call is TRBV5-6, the J call TRBJ1-3, with D possibly being TRBD1 (6 bases). CDR1 and CDR2 from the germline V gene are SGHDT and YYEEEE. This CDR3 spans 16 amino acids. Trimming removed 1 base from V and 1 base from J, with 12 bases in between. The CDR3 coding sequence is TGTGCCAGCAGCTTGAGTCAGGGGCAGTCTGGAAACACCATATATTTT. Translation: CASSLSQGQSGNTIYF.

The genes are TRBV10-3 and TRBJ1-6, with a possible D match to TRBD1 (6 bases). Deletions cut 4 bases from V and 7 bases from J, with 14 bases between. The CDR3 is 15 residues long. The V gene's germline CDR1 is ENHRY and CDR2 SYGVKD. This CDR3 is CAISGAGDPNSPLHF. The CDR3 nucleotides read TGTGCCATCAGTGGGGCAGGGGACCCCAATTCACCCCTCCACTTT.